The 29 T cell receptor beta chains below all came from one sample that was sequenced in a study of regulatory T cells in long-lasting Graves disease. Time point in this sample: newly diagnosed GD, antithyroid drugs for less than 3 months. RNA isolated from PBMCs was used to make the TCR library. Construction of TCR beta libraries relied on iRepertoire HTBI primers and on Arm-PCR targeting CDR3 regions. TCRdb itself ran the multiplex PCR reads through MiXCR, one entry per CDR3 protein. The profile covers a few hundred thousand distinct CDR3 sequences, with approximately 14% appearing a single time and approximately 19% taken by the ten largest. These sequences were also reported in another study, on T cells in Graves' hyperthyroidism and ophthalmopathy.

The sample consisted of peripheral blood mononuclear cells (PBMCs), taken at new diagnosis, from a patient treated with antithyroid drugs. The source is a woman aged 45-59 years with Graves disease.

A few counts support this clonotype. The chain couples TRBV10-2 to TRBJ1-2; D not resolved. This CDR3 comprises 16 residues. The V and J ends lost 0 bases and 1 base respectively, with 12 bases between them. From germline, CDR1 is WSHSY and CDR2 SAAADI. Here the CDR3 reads CASSESRPVVNYGYTF. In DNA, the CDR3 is TGCGCCAGCAGTGAGTCCCGACCTGTTGTTAACTATGGCTACACCTTC.

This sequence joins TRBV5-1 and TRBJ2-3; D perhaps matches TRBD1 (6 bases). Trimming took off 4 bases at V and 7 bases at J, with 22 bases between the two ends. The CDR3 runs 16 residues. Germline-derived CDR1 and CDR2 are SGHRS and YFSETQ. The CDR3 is CASSHTGTKRGYTQYF. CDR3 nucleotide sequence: TGCGCCAGCAGCCACACCGGGACCAAGAGGGGGTATACGCAGTATTTT.

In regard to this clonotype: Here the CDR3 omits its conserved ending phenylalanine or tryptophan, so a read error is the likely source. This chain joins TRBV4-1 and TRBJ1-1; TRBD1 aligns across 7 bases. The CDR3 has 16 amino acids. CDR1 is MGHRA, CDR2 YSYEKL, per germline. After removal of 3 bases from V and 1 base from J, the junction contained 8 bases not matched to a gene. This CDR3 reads CASSQKQGIPNTEAFL. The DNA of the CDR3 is TGCGCCAGCAGCCAGAAACAGGGGATCCCGAACACTGAAGCTTTCCTT.

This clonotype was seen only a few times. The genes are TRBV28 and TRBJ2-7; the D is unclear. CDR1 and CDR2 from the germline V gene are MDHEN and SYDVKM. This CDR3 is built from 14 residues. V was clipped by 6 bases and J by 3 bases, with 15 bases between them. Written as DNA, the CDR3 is TGTGCCAGCAGGGCGAGGAGCCCAAACTACGAGCAGTACTTC. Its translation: CASRARSPNYEQYF.

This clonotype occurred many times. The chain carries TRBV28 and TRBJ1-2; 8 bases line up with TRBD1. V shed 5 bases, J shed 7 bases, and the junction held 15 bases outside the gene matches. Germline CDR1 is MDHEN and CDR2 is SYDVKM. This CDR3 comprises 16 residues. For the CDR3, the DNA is TGTGCCAGCAGTACTCCGAGTGGAGACAGGGGTCGTGGCTACACCTTC. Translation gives CASSTPSGDRGRGYTF.

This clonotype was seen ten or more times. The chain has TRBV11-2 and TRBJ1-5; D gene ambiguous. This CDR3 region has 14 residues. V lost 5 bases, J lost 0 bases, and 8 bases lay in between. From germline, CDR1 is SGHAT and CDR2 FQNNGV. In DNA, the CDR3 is TGTGCCAGCAGCCAAGAATATAGCAATCAGCCCCAGCATTTT. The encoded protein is CASSQEYSNQPQHF.

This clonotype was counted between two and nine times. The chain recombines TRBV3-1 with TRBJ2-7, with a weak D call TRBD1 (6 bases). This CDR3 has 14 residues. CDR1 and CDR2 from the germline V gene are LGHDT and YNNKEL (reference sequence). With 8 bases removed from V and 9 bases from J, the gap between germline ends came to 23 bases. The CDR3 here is CASHPRDRPRVQYF. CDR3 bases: TGTGCCAGCCACCCACGAGACAGGCCCAGAGTGCAGTACTTC.

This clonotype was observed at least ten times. The chain's CDR3 is CASSPSGDSNQPQHF. CDR3 nucleotides: TGTGCCAGCTCACCATCCGGGGATAGCAATCAGCCCCAGCATTTT. The chain combines TRBV18 with TRBJ1-5; D not resolved. Germline assignment: CDR1 KGHSH and CDR2 LQKENI. Trimming left V 2 bases short and J 0 bases short, with 8 bases between. The CDR3 consists of 15 residues.

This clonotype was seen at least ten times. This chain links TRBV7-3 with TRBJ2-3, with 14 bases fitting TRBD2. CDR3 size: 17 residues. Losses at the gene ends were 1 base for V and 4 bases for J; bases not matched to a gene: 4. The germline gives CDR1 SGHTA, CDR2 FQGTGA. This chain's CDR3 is CASSLRGTSGRPDTQYF. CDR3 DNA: TGTGCCAGCAGCTTAAGAGGGACTAGCGGGAGACCAGATACGCAGTATTTT.

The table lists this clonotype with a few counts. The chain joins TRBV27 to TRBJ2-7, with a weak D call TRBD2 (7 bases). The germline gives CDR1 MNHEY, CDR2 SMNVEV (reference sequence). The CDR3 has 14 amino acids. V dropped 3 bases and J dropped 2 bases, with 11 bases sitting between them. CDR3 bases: TGTGCCAGCAGTTTGGCGGGGGCCACCTACGAGCAGTACTTC. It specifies CASSLAGATYEQYF.

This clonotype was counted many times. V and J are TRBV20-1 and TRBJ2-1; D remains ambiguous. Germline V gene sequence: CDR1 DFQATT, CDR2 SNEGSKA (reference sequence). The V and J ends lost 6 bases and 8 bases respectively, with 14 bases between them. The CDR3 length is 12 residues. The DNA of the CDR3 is TGCAGTGCAAAGAGAAGGGCGGATGAGCAGTTCTTC. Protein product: CSAKRRADEQFF.

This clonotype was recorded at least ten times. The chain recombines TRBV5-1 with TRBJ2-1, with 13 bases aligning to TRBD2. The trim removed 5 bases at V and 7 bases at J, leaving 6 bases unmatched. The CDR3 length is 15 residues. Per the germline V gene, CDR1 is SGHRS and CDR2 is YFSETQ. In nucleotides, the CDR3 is TGCGCCAGCAGTTACGGGACTAGCGGGACGAATGAGCAGTTCTTC. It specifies CASSYGTSGTNEQFF.

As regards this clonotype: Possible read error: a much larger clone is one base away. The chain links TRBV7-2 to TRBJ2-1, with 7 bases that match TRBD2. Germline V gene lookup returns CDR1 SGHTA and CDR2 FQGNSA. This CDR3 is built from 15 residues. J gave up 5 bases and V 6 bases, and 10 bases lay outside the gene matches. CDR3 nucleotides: TGTGCCAGCAGGCACACTACCGGGGGGAACAATGAGCAGTTCTTC. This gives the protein CASRHTTGGNNEQFF.

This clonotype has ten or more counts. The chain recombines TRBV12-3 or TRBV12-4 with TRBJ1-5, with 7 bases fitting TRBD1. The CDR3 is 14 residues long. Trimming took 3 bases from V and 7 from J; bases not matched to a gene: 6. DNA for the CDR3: TGTGCCAGCAGTTTCAGCAGGGGGGAACAGCCCCAGCATTTT. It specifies CASSFSRGEQPQHF.

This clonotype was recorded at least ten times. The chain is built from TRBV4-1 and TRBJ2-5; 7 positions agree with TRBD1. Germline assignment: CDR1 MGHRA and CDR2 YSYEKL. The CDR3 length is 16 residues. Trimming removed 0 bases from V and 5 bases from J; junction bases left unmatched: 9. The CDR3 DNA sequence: TGCGCCAGCAGCCAAGATCAGGACAGGATTCATGAGACCCAGTACTTC. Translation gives CASSQDQDRIHETQYF.

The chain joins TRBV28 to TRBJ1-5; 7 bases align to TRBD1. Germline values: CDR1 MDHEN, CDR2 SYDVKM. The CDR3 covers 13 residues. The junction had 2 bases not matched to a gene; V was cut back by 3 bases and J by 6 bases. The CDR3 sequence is CASSFRGGQPQHF. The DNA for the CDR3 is TGTGCCAGCAGTTTCAGGGGGGGTCAGCCCCAGCATTTT.

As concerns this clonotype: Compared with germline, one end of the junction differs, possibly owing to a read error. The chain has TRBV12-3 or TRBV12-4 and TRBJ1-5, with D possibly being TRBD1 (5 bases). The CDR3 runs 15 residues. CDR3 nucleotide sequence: TGTGCCAGCAGTCTACGGACGGGGACGCCTCAGCCCAAGCATTTT. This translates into CASSLRTGTPQPKHF.

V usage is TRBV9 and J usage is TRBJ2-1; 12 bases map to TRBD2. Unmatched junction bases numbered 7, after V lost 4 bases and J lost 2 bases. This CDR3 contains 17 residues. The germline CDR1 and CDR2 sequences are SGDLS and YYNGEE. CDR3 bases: TGTGCCAGCAGCCCTCGGACTAGCGGGATCCCCTACAATGAGCAGTTCTTC. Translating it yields CASSPRTSGIPYNEQFF.

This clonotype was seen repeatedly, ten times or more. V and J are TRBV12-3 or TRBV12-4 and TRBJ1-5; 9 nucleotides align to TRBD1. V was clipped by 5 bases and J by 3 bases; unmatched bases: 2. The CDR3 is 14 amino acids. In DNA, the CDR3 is TGTGCCAGCAGTCGGACAGGGGTCAATCAGCCCCAGCATTTT. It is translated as CASSRTGVNQPQHF.

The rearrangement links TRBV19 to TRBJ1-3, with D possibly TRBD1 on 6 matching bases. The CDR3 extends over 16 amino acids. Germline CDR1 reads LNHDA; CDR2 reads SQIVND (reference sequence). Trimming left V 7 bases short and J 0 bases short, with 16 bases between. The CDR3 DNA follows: TGTGCCAGTACCCCTTCCCGGACAGTCTCTGGAAACACCATATATTTT. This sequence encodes CASTPSRTVSGNTIYF.

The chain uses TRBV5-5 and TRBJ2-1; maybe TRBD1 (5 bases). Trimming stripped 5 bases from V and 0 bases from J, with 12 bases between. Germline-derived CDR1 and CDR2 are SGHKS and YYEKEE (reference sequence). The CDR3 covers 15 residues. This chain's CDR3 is CASRAGSSSYNEQFF. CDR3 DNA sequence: TGTGCCAGCAGGGCAGGGTCAAGCTCCTACAATGAGCAGTTCTTC.

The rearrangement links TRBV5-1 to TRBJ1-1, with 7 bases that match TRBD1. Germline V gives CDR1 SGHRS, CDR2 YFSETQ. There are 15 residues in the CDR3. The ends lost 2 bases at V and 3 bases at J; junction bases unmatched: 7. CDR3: CASSFDRATDTEAFF. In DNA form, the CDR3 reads TGCGCCAGCAGCTTCGACAGGGCTACGGACACTGAAGCTTTCTTT.

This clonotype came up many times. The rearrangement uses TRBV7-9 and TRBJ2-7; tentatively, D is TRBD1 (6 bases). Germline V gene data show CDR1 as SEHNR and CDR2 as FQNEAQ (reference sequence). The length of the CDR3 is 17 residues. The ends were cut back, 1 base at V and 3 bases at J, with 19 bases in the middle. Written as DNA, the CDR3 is TGTGCCAGCAGCTTAGTGCCAGGGGAATCTCGTGGCTACGAGCAGTACTTC. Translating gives CASSLVPGESRGYEQYF.

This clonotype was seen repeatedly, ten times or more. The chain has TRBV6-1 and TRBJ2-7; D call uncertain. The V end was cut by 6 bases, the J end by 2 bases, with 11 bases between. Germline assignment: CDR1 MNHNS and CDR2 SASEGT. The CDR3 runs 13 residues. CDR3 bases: TGTGCCAGCAGGAGACCAAGGACCTACGAGCAGTACTTC. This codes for CASRRPRTYEQYF.

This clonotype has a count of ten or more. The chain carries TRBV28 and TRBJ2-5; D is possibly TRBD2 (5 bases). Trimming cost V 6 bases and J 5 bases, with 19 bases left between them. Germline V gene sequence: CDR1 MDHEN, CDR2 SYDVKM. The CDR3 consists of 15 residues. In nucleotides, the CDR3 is TGTGCCAGCAGCTTAGCCGGGAACCCCCTTGAGACCCAGTACTTC. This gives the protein CASSLAGNPLETQYF.

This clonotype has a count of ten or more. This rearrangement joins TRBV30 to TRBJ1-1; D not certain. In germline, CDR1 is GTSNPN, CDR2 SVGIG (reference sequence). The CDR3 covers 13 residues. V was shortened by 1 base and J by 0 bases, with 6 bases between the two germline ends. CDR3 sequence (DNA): TGTGCCTGGAGTGCGACCTTGAACACTGAAGCTTTCTTT. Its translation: CAWSATLNTEAFF.

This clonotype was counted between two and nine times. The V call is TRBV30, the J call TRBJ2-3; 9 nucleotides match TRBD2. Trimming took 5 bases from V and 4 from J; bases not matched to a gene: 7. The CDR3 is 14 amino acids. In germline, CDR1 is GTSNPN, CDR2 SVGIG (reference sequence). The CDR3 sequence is CAWGRAGGPDTQYF. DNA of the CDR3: TGTGCCTGGGGACGAGCGGGAGGCCCAGATACGCAGTATTTT.

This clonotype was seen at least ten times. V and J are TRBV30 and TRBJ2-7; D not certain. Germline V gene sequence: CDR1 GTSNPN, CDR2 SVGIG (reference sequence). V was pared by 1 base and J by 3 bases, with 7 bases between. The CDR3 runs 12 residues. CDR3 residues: CAWSELGYEQYF. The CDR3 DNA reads TGTGCCTGGAGTGAACTCGGCTACGAGCAGTACTTC.

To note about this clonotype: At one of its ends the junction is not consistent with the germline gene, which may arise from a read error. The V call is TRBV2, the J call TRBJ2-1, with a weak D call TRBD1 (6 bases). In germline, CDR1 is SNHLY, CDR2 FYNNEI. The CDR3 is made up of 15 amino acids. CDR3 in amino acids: CASSQVRQAGSEQFF. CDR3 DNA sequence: TGCGCCAGCAGCCAAGTTCGACAGGCCGGCAGTGAGCAGTTCTTC.